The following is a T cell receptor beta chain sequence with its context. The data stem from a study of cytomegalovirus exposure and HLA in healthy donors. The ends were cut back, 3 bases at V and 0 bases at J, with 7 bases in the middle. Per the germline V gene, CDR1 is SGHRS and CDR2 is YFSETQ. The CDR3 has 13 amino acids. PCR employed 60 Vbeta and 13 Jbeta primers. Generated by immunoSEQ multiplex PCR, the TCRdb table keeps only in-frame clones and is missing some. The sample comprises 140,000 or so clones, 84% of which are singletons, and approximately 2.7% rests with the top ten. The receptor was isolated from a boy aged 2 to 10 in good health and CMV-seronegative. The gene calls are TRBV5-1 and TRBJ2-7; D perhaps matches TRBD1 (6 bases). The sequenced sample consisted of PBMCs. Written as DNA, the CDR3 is TGCGCCAGCAGCTGGGACACCTCCTACGAGCAGTACTTC. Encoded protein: CASSWDTSYEQYF.